The rows below give T cell receptor beta chains drawn from one sample of a study of T cells in narcolepsy. Sequencing was performed with immunoSEQ multiplex PCR; in TCRdb, only in-frame clones are kept and a portion is missing. This table has fewer than 30,000 clones, 65% to 90% appearing once. Input material: memory (CD45RA-) CD4+ T cells from blood. These receptors all come from a human donor in good health. Each CDR3 is given with its conserved first and last residue. D genes are given only for firm matches. Rows may omit the clone size; those that give it use once, few, many or a size class.

size,J,V,D,DNA,CDR3
few,TRBJ2-7,TRBV6-5,TRBD1,TGTGCCAGCAGTTACTCGCGGGACAGGGGCCACGAGCAGTACTTC,CASSYSRDRGHEQYF
NA,TRBJ2-3,TRBV10-3,NA,TGTGCCATCAGTGGCGGCATAGGAGCGGGCACAGATACGCAGTATTTT,CAISGGIGAGTDTQYF
NA,TRBJ1-1,TRBV5-1,NA,TGCGCCAGCAGCTTGGTCGGGGTTAGGGATGAAGCTTTCTTT,CASSLVGVRDEAFF
NA,TRBJ2-7,TRBV6-6,TRBD2,TGTGCCAGCATCCCAGCGGGAGGACGCGAGCAGTACTTC,CASIPAGGREQYF
NA,TRBJ2-7,TRBV6-5,TRBD1,TGTGCCAGCAGTTACCGGGACAGCTCCTACGAGCAGTACTTC,CASSYRDSSYEQYF
NA,TRBJ2-7,TRBV19,TRBD1,TGTGCCAGTAGTAGAATCCCGACAGGGAACCCTTACGAGCAGTACTTC,CASSRIPTGNPYEQYF
NA,TRBJ2-5,TRBV9,NA,TGTGCCAGCAGCGTATCACAGGGCGGAGAGACCCAGTACTTC,CASSVSQGGETQYF
NA,TRBJ2-7,TRBV5-1,TRBD2,TGCGCCAGCGGCTTGGACGGACTAGCGGCTTCCTACGAGCAGTACTTC,CASGLDGLAASYEQYF
NA,TRBJ2-2,TRBV30,TRBD2,TGTGCCTGGGGGACTAGCGGGGGCGGTGGGGAGCTGTTTTTT,CAWGTSGGGGELFF
few,TRBJ2-5,TRBV7-6,TRBD2,TGTGCCAGCAGCGGACTAGCGGGAATTGAGACCCAGTACTTC,CASSGLAGIETQYF
NA,TRBJ2-3,TRBV30,NA,TGTGCCTGGAGTCGAGTGGCATTAGGGCTGAGCACAGATACGCAGTATTTT,CAWSRVALGLSTDTQYF
NA,TRBJ1-1,TRBV7-2,NA,TGTGCCAGCAGCTTGGGCTTGAGGGACACTGAAGCTTTCTTT,CASSLGLRDTEAFF
NA,TRBJ1-4,TRBV29-1,NA,TGCAGCGTTGAATCCCAGGGGAATGAAAAACTGTTTTTT,CSVESQGNEKLFF
NA,TRBJ2-1,TRBV7-2,TRBD2,TGTGCCAGCAGCTTATCTAGCGGGAGGGCCAATGAGCAGTTCTTC,CASSLSSGRANEQFF
NA,TRBJ2-5,TRBV30,TRBD2,TGTGCCTGGAGTCCTCTAGCGGGAGGAGAGACCCAGTACTTC,CAWSPLAGGETQYF
once,TRBJ1-1,TRBV7-2,NA,TGTGCCAGCAGCTTAAGCTCCATGAACACTGAAGCTTTCTTT,CASSLSSMNTEAFF
once,TRBJ1-2,TRBV6-5,NA,TGTGCCAGCAGTCCCGGACCCGCTTCCCGCTACACCTTC,CASSPGPASRYTF
NA,TRBJ2-3,TRBV2,TRBD2,TGTGCCAGCTATCGGCTTGGACTAGCGGACACAGATACGCAGTATTTT,CASYRLGLADTDTQYF
NA,TRBJ2-1,TRBV11-3,NA,TGTGCCAGCAGCTCCGGGGTAGGCAATGAGCAGTTCTTC,CASSSGVGNEQFF
NA,TRBJ2-7,TRBV7-2,NA,TGTGCCAGCAGCTTATCCCTTTCACTTACCTACGAGCAGTACTTC,CASSLSLSLTYEQYF
NA,TRBJ2-1,TRBV28,NA,TGTGCCAGCAGCTTGCACAATCCCAATGAGCAGTTCTTC,CASSLHNPNEQFF
NA,TRBJ2-3,TRBV2,TRBD1,TGTGCCAGCAGAGACAGGGGGCCGGGCACAGATACGCAGTATTTT,CASRDRGPGTDTQYF
NA,TRBJ2-7,TRBV10-2,TRBD1,TGCGCCAGCAGGAAGGGACAGGGGACCTACGAGCAGTACTTC,CASRKGQGTYEQYF
NA,TRBJ1-3,TRBV28,TRBD1,TGTGCCAGCAGCGGACAGGCCCTCTCTGGAAACACCATATATTTT,CASSGQALSGNTIYF
once,TRBJ1-2,TRBV27,TRBD1,TGTGCCAGCAGTTTTTCTGACAGGGGCTATGGCTACACCTTC,CASSFSDRGYGYTF
NA,TRBJ2-7,TRBV6-1,NA,TGTGCCAGCAGTGAAAGGGGCTACGAGCAGTACTTC,CASSERGYEQYF
NA,TRBJ1-2,TRBV9,NA,TGTGCCAGCAGCCCCGGGGGCTACACCTTC,CASSPGGYTF
NA,TRBJ2-7,TRBV6-5,TRBD1,TGTGCCAGCAGTTACTCTAGGACAGGGGGCTACGAGCAGTACTTC,CASSYSRTGGYEQYF
NA,TRBJ2-7,TRBV28,NA,TGTGCCAGCAGCCTGACTGTGTCCGCCTACGAGCAGTACTTC,CASSLTVSAYEQYF
NA,TRBJ2-5,TRBV28,NA,TGTGCCAGCAGTTTACCGGCCAAAGAGACCCAGTACTTC,CASSLPAKETQYF
NA,TRBJ2-7,TRBV6-5,TRBD1,TGTGCCAGCAGCCTCTACCCGACAGGGGGCTACGAGCAGTACTTC,CASSLYPTGGYEQYF
NA,TRBJ2-3,TRBV19,NA,TGTGCCAGTAGCTCCGCAACCGGTACGCAGTATTTT,CASSSATGTQYF
NA,TRBJ2-1,TRBV18,NA,TGTGCCAGCTCACTTGGGCAAAACAATGAGCAGTTCTTC,CASSLGQNNEQFF
NA,TRBJ1-4,TRBV5-4,NA,TGTGCCAGCAGCTTGAATCCCGGGATAAAAGAAAAACTGTTTTTT,CASSLNPGIKEKLFF
once,TRBJ1-1,TRBV5-1,NA,TGCGCCAGCAGCTTGGCCGGATGGGGTATGAACACTGAAGCTTTCTTT,CASSLAGWGMNTEAFF
NA,TRBJ2-1,TRBV10-1,NA,TGCGCCAGCAGTGTGGAGGGTTGGGGTGAGCAGTTCTTC,CASSVEGWGEQFF
few,TRBJ2-3,TRBV15,NA,TGTGCCACCAGCAGCGACCGACTAGGTCGGGCAGATACGCAGTATTTT,CATSSDRLGRADTQYF
NA,TRBJ1-4,TRBV15,TRBD1,TGTGCCACCAGCATCTCTACCGGGACAGGGAATGAAAAACTGTTTTTT,CATSISTGTGNEKLFF
NA,TRBJ2-3,TRBV6-5,NA,TGTGCCAGCAGTTACGAAAAGTCGACAGATACGCAGTATTTT,CASSYEKSTDTQYF
NA,TRBJ1-5,TRBV5-1,TRBD1,TGCGCCAGCAGCTTGGAGGGACAGGGGGCGGGGCAGCCCCAGCATTTT,CASSLEGQGAGQPQHF
few,TRBJ1-1,TRBV19,TRBD1,TGTGCCAGTGTCTACGGACAGGGCTGGACTGAAGCTTTCTTT,CASVYGQGWTEAFF
NA,TRBJ1-1,TRBV7-8,NA,TGTGCCAGCAGCTCCCCCCGGGGTTTTGAAGCTTTCTTT,CASSSPRGFEAFF
NA,TRBJ1-3,TRBV6-5,NA,TGTGCCAGCAGTGTCCACAGGAACTCTGGAAACACCATATATTTT,CASSVHRNSGNTIYF